A selection of T cell receptor beta chains follows, all from one sample in a study of blood T cells in healthy people across ages. TCRdb re-called the 5' RACE reads with MiXCR, one entry per CDR3 protein. The sample consists of 850,000 to 1,000,000 distinct CDR3 sequences, 45% to 60% of them appearing once. The material sequenced was blood. These receptors all stem from a woman between 55 and 75 years old in good health. The CDR3 runs from the conserved cysteine through the conserved F or W. The D gene is left open where the match is weak. Expanded clones are given a class, and other clones once, few, many or no size at all.

d_call j_call v_call clone_size cdr3_aa cdr3_nt
NA TRBJ2-7 TRBV7-9 NA CASSVGSAYEQYF TGTGCCAGCAGCGTGGGCAGCGCCTACGAGCAGTACTTC
NA TRBJ2-3 TRBV28 NA CATRGTDTQYF TGTGCCACCCGGGGGACTGATACGCAGTATTTT
NA TRBJ2-2 TRBV9 NA CASSEAGVAVGGGELFF TGTGCCAGCAGCGAGGCTGGGGTGGCTGTCGGCGGAGGGGAGCTGTTTTTT
NA TRBJ2-5 TRBV29-1 few CSVEYRQETQYF TGCAGCGTTGAGTACAGGCAAGAGACCCAGTACTTC
TRBD1 TRBJ2-1 TRBV6-1 NA CASNYGTGEDEQFF TGTGCCAGCAACTACGGGACAGGGGAGGATGAGCAGTTCTTC
NA TRBJ2-1 TRBV6-6 many CASTTLAFYNEQFF TGTGCCAGCACCACACTAGCCTTCTACAATGAGCAGTTCTTC
NA TRBJ1-4 TRBV6-1 NA CASSEHFRGNEKLFF TGTGCCAGCAGTGAACATTTCCGGGGTAATGAAAAGCTGTTTTTT
NA TRBJ2-7 TRBV5-1 few CASSLGKAYEQYF TGCGCCAGCAGCTTGGGGAAGGCCTACGAGCAGTACTTC
NA TRBJ2-1 TRBV4-1 NA CASSQVLFRNEQFF TGCGCCAGCAGCCAAGTGCTATTTAGGAATGAGCAGTTCTTC
NA TRBJ1-2 TRBV7-6 NA CASSLGGASNYGYTF TGTGCCAGCAGCTTAGGGGGCGCCTCTAACTATGGCTACACCTTC
NA TRBJ1-5 TRBV12-3/TRBV12-4 NA CASSSRTDSNQPQHF TGTGCCAGCAGTTCCCGGACGGATAGCAATCAGCCCCAGCATTTT
TRBD1 TRBJ2-3 TRBV12-3/TRBV12-4 NA CASSWYRGASTDAQYF TGTGCCAGCAGTTGGTACAGGGGTGCTAGCACAGATGCGCAGTATTTT
TRBD2 TRBJ2-5 TRBV4-1 NA CASSQGTSVTQETQYF TGCGCCAGCAGCCAAGGGACTAGCGTCACCCAAGAGACCCAGTACTTC
NA TRBJ2-5 TRBV10-3 many CAISDAWGETQYF TGTGCCATCAGCGATGCGTGGGGAGAGACCCAGTACTTC
NA TRBJ2-5 TRBV2 NA CASRSIGTQYF TGTGCCAGCAGGTCGATAGGGACCCAGTACTTC
TRBD1 TRBJ2-7 TRBV29-1 NA CSVPRTGVPEQYF TGCAGCGTCCCCCGGACAGGGGTCCCCGAGCAGTACTTC
NA TRBJ2-1 TRBV5-1 few CASSGNSGQGLYNEQFF TGCGCCAGCAGCGGCAACTCGGGTCAGGGTCTCTACAATGAGCAGTTCTTC
NA TRBJ2-3 TRBV7-2 once CASSLALVGTDTQYF TGTGCCAGCAGCTTAGCGCTGGTTGGCACAGATACGCAGTATTTT
NA TRBJ1-2 TRBV4-1 NA CASSSASFGVGYTF TGCGCCAGCAGCTCAGCCTCCTTTGGGGTTGGCTACACCTTC
NA TRBJ2-7 TRBV20-1 few CSAPPRLGYEQYF TGCAGTGCCCCCCCCCGACTAGGCTACGAGCAGTACTTC
NA TRBJ2-3 TRBV7-2 NA CASSYFRGTDTQYF TGTGCCAGCAGCTATTTCCGGGGCACAGATACGCAGTATTTT
NA TRBJ2-3 TRBV6-2/TRBV6-3 NA CASSQQFFTDTQYF TGTGCCAGCAGTCAACAGTTTTTCACAGATACGCAGTATTTT
TRBD2 TRBJ2-7 TRBV20-1 NA CSLRGGSGAYEQYF TGCAGTCTCCGGGGAGGGTCCGGAGCCTACGAGCAGTACTTC
NA TRBJ2-6 TRBV5-1 NA CASSLEAVVNVLTF TGCGCCAGCAGCTTGGAGGCAGTCGTAAACGTCCTGACTTTC
NA TRBJ2-5 TRBV12-3/TRBV12-4 many CASSTTETQYF TGTGCCAGCAGTACGACTGAGACCCAGTACTTC
TRBD2 TRBJ2-3 TRBV27 NA CASSLLGVAGGWIDTQYF TGTGCCAGCAGTTTATTGGGCGTAGCGGGAGGTTGGATAGATACGCAGTATTTT
NA TRBJ2-1 TRBV6-2/TRBV6-3 once CASTNAQEYNEQFF TGTGCCAGCACCAATGCACAGGAATACAATGAGCAGTTCTTC
TRBD1 TRBJ2-5 TRBV4-1 NA CASKTQGPGETQYF TGCGCCAGCAAGACACAGGGGCCCGGGGAGACCCAGTACTTC